This T cell receptor beta chain was obtained from a study of shared clonotypes between healthy human individuals. At the level of the study: Each donor contributed plates that comprised three CD4 naive, three CD4 memory, two CD8 naive and one CD8 memory. Study outcomes and limitations: Non-shared clonotypes showed lower generation probabilities than clonotypes common to all four donors.

Samples underwent the assay at deep level. Here immunoSEQ multiplex PCR was the method, and the copy in TCRdb shows in-frame clones only, minus some. The sample includes about 2.2 million clones, just over 90% of them seen just once. CD45RO-negative cells were positively selected for CCR7, leaving out terminally differentiated effector memory CD45RA+ cells. Notes on this clone: Its antigen is still unknown.

Material: naive CD8+ T cells from PBMCs. The clonotype was recovered from a young man in good health. Some clones in this sample may be carry-over from other donors' samples.

The CDR3 DNA sequence: TGTGCCAGCAGCGATGGGGCCGGGACTACTTACACAGATACGCAGTATTTT. Translation: CASSDGAGTTYTDTQYF. V usage is TRBV9 and J usage is TRBJ2-3, with 7 positions matching TRBD2. J was trimmed by 2 bases and V by 3 bases; bases with no gene match: 12. There are 17 residues in the CDR3. Germline CDR1 reads SGDLS; CDR2 reads YYNGEE.